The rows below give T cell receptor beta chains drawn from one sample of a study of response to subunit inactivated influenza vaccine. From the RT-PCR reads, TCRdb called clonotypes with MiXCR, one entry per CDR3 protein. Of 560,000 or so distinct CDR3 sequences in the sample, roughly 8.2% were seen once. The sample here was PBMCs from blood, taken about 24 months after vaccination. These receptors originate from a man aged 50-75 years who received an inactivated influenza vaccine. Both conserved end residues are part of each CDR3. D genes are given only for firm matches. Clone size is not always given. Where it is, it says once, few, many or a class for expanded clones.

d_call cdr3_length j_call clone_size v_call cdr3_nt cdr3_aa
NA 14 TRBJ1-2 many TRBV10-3 TGTGCCACGCTCAAACAGGGAGCTAACTATGGCTACACCTTC CATLKQGANYGYTF
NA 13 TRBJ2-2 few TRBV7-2 TGTGCCAGCACCCTAGGGACAACCGGGGAGCTGTTTTTT CASTLGTTGELFF
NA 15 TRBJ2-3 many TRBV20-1 TGCAGTGCAAAAAACCCTGGGGGAATCACAGATACGCAGTATTTT CSAKNPGGITDTQYF
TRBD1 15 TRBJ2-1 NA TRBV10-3 TGTGCCATCCGAGAGGCAGGGGGCGATCACAATGAGCAGTTCTTC CAIREAGGDHNEQFF
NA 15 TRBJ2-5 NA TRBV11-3 TGTGCCAGCAGCTCACACGGGTCCTCTACGGAGACCCAGTACTTC CASSSHGSSTETQYF
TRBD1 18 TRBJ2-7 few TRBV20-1 TGCAGCGCCTCTGGGGTCGTATCCCAACAGGGGTTCTCCTACGAGCAGTACTTC CSASGVVSQQGFSYEQYF
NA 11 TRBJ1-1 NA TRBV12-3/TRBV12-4 TGTGCCAGCAGCCCAGGGTATGAAGCTTTCTTT CASSPGYEAFF
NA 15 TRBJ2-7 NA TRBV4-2 TGTGCCAGCAGCCAAGGGCCAGAAGGGATCTACGAGCAGTACTTC CASSQGPEGIYEQYF
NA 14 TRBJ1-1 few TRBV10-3 TGTGCCATCAGTGCGTCGAGGGGCGGCACTGAAGCTTTCTTT CAISASRGGTEAFF
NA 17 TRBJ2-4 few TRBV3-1 TGTGCCAGCAGCCAGGGGGACACAAGACTAGCCAAAAACATTCAGTACTTC CASSQGDTRLAKNIQYF
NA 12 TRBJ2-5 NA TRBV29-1 TGCAGCGTGCTCCTGGTGGGAGAGACCCAGTACTTC CSVLLVGETQYF
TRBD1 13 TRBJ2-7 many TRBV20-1 TGCAGTGCCGAGACAGGGAGCTCCTACGAGCAGTACTTC CSAETGSSYEQYF
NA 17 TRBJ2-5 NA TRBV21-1 TGTGCCAGCAGCGCATTCCGGGACAGCTTCTTTGGGGAGACCCAGTACTTC CASSAFRDSFFGETQYF
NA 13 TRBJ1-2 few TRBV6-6 TGTGCCAGCAGAATTACAGACATCTATGGCTACACCTTC CASRITDIYGYTF
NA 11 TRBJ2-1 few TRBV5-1 TGCGCCAGCAGCTTGGATGTTGAGCAGTTCTTC CASSLDVEQFF
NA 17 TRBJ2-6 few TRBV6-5 TGTGCCAGCAGTAATTCGGGACGGACCTCTGGGGCCAACGTCCTGACTTTC CASSNSGRTSGANVLTF
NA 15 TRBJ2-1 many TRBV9 TGTGCCAGCAGCGGAGGAAAGGAAGGGCGTCTTGAGCAGTTCTTC CASSGGKEGRLEQFF
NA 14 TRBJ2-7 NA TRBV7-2 TGTGCCAGCAGCTTAGCGCCGGCAGACTACGAGCAGTACTTC CASSLAPADYEQYF
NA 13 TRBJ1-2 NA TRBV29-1 TGCAGCGCCCGGGAGGGTCTGGGTTATGGCTACACCTTC CSAREGLGYGYTF
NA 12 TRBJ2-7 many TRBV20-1 TGCAGTGCTAGATACAGAAACTACGAGCAGTACTTC CSARYRNYEQYF
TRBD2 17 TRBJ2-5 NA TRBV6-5 TGTGCCAGCAGTTACCCCTCCAATCTAGCGGGGCAAGAGACCCAGTACTTC CASSYPSNLAGQETQYF
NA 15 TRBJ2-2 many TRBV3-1 TGTGCCAGCAGCCAAGGGCAGGGTAGCACCGGGGAGCTGTTTTTT CASSQGQGSTGELFF
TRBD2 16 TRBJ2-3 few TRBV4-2 TGTGCCAGCAGCCAAGGCATAGCGGGGGGTACAGATACGCAGTATTTT CASSQGIAGGTDTQYF
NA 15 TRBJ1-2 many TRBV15 TGTGCCACCAGCAGTCCAGTTTCGTCAAACTATGGCTACACCTTC CATSSPVSSNYGYTF
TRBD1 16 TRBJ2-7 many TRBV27 TGTGCCAGCAGCTATTTGGGTTGGGACAGGGATTACGAGCAGTACTTC CASSYLGWDRDYEQYF
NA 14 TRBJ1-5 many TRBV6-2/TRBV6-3 TGTGCCAGCAGTTACTCGAGTTTGGCCCAGCCCCAGCATTTT CASSYSSLAQPQHF
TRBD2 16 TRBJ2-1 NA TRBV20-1 TGCAGTGCTTTTGAACTTACTAGCGGGTTCAGCAATGAGCAGTTCTTC CSAFELTSGFSNEQFF
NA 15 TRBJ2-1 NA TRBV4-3 TGCGCCAGCAGCCAAGGATTCAAGGCCTACAATGAGCAGTTCTTC CASSQGFKAYNEQFF
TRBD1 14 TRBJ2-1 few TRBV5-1 TGCGCCAGCAGCTCAGACAGGGGTTTCAATGAGCAGTTCTTC CASSSDRGFNEQFF
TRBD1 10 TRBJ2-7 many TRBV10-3 TGTGCCATCGGACAGGACGAGCAGTACTTC CAIGQDEQYF
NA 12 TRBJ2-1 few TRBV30 TGTGCCTGGAGCGAAGTTTACAATGAGCAGTTCTTC CAWSEVYNEQFF
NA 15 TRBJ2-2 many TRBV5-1 TGCGCCAGCAGCTTGTCGGGAGCGGTCACCGGGGAGCTGTTTTTT CASSLSGAVTGELFF
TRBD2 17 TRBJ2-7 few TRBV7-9 TGTGCCAGCAGCTTTCCCGCGGGAGCCCCGAGGTCCTACGAGCAGTACTTC CASSFPAGAPRSYEQYF
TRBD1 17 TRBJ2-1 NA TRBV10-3 TGTGCCATCAGTCCAAATCACCGGGACAGGGGGCAAGATGAGCAGTTCTTC CAISPNHRDRGQDEQFF
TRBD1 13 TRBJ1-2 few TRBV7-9 TGTGCCAGCAGCCGGGGACAGTTATATGGCTACACCTTC CASSRGQLYGYTF
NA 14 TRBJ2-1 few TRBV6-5 TGTGCCAGCAGTTACTTCGGACGTGGGAATGAGCAGTTCTTC CASSYFGRGNEQFF
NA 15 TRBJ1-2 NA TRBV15 TGTGCCACCAGCAGAGGGGCAGGGGAGGACTATGGCTACACCTTC CATSRGAGEDYGYTF
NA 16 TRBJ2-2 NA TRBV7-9 TGTGCCAGCAGCGCCCCCCGGGACTTTTACACCGGGGAGCTGTTTTTT CASSAPRDFYTGELFF
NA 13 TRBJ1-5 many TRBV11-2 TGTGCCAGCAGCGTTCCTAGGGGACAAAACTTTCCCTTT CASSVPRGQNFPF
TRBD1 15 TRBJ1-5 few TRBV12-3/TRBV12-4 TGTGCCAGCAGGGGGACAGAATTTAGCAATCAGCCCCAGCATTTT CASRGTEFSNQPQHF
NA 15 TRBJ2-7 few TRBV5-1 TGCGCCAGCAGCTTGGTCCTTGGGGAAGGGAACGAGCAGTACTTC CASSLVLGEGNEQYF
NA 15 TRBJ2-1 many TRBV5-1 TGCGCCAGCGGCAAGGGGGAGGCGTCCTACAATGAGCAGTTCTTC CASGKGEASYNEQFF
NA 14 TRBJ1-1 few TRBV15 TGTGCCACCAGCAGAGAAGGACAGCGAAAAGAAGCTTTCTTT CATSREGQRKEAFF
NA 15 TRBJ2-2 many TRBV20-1 TGCAGTGCTAGCGCTCCACGATGGAGGACCGGGGAGCTGTTTTTT CSASAPRWRTGELFF
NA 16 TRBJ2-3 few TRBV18 TGTGCCAGCTCACCACGGCTAGCAGAGAGCACAGATACGCAGTATTTT CASSPRLAESTDTQYF
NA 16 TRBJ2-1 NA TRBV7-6 TGTGCCAGCAGCTTATCGTCGATAAGCTCCTACAATGAGCAGTTCTTC CASSLSSISSYNEQFF
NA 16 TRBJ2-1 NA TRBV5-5 TGTGCCAGCACCTCTGAGGGACCCTACTCCTACAATGAGCAGTTCTTC CASTSEGPYSYNEQFF